This TCR beta chain was sequenced in a study of response to subunit inactivated influenza vaccine. Trimming at V came to 8 bases and at J to 4 bases, leaving 8 bases not matched to a gene. In germline, CDR1 is MDHEN, CDR2 SYDVKM. This CDR3 region has 14 residues. This clonotype was seen only a few times. Its antigen remains unidentified. General study findings and limits: Every seasonal influenza vaccination brings in few new T cells, the authors suggested.

In TCRdb, the RT-PCR reads were re-called with MiXCR into one record per CDR3 protein. The data hold 500,000 or so distinct CDR3 sequences, with more than 15% observed a single time. The sequencing used CD4+ T cells sorted from PBMCs, collected 23 months after vaccination. The V gene is TRBV28, the J gene TRBJ2-3, with 8 bases identical to TRBD2. The receptor was derived from a man aged 50-75 years who received an inactivated influenza vaccine. CDR3 coding DNA: TGTGCCAGCTTAAGCGGGAGTTTCTCAGATACGCAGTATTTT. This encodes CASLSGSFSDTQYF.